Below, one TCR beta chain is given with its context. What it binds is not known. The CDR3 has 15 amino acids. The germline V gene has CDR1 SGHNT and CDR2 YYREEE (reference sequence). V gave up 2 bases and J gave up 1 base; unmatched junction bases: 3. These data belong to a study of beta chain features in type 1 diabetes. Study-level points and caveats: Shorter TCRB CDR3s, moderately but significantly so, were found in Type 1 diabetes patients in all four CD4+ subsets. For patients and controls alike, PCR might favor shorter templates to the same degree.

TCRB transcripts that were expressed got sequenced, as all of the isolated RNA had been reverse transcribed. This table comes from immunoSEQ multiplex PCR, and its TCRdb copy is limited to in-frame clones, with some not included. The profile covers 860,000 or so clones, with roughly 15% appearing a single time and 0.023% taken by the ten largest. This clonotype was obtained from a woman aged 18-35 years in good health. Sequenced material: naive CD4+ T cells from blood. The V and J genes are TRBV5-4 and TRBJ2-3; 8 bases map to TRBD2. The CDR3 coding sequence is TGTGCCAGCAGCTTCGGGGGGGCCGGCACAGATACGCAGTATTTT. Translated: CASSFGGAGTDTQYF. Supplemented by reference TRBV5-4 and TRBJ2-3, the full variable domain reads ETGVTQSPTHLIKTRGQQVTLRCSSQSGHNTVSWYQQALGQGPQFIFQYYREEENGRGNFPPRFSGLQFPNYSSELNVNALELDDSALYLCASSFGGAGTDTQYFGPGTRLTVL.